The following is a TCR beta chain sequence with its context. Its matching antigen is unknown. The repertoire was sequenced with immunoSEQ multiplex PCR; TCRdb's copy has only in-frame clones and lacks some. The table shows 150,000 to 200,000 clones, with about 90% occurring only once. The sample comes from a study of cytomegalovirus exposure and HLA in healthy donors. Notes on the study in general: Reportedly, diagnosis of cytomegalovirus status by the classifier showed high specificity and sensitivity. In vitro work confirmed that three CMV-associated chains recognize CMV antigens. Cytomegalovirus-associated TCR beta chains were listed, numbering under 200.

Germline loops: CDR1 ENHRY, CDR2 SYGVKD. CDR3 length: 11 residues. Losses at the gene ends were 11 bases for V and 3 bases for J; bases not matched to a gene: 2. While the first cohort had 600 to 750 subjects, the donors belonged to the separate validation cohort of 100 to 150 subjects. The sequencing input was PBMCs. The chain carries TRBV10-3 and TRBJ2-7; 9 nucleotides align to TRBD2. This clonotype was obtained from a man aged 18 to 29 in good health and CMV-seropositive. CDR3 DNA sequence: TGTGCCGTTAGCGGGAGCTACGAGCAGTACTTC. Protein: CAVSGSYEQYF.